A single sample is the source of the 30 T cell receptor beta chains below, sequenced in a study of shared clonotypes between healthy human individuals. Terminally differentiated effector memory CD45RA+ cells were excluded from the naive CD8 cells, which were CD45RO-negative and positively selected for CCR7. Method: immunoSEQ multiplex PCR; TCRdb's copy keeps in-frame clones and lacks some. The sample shows some 800,000 clones, over 90% of them seen only once. Sequencing was done on a sample of naive CD8+ T cells sorted from blood. The receptors were sampled from a man aged 25 to 40 in good health.

This clone appeared once. The chain joins TRBV10-3 to TRBJ1-1; possible D gene TRBD1, 6 bases. The CDR3 runs to 15 residues. V gave up 5 bases and J gave up 0 bases, with 13 bases separating them. Germline CDR1 is ENHRY and CDR2 is SYGVKD. The CDR3 is CAISSGQTMNTEAFF. The CDR3 nucleotides read TGTGCCATCAGTAGCGGACAGACAATGAACACTGAAGCTTTCTTT.

Written as DNA, the CDR3 is TGTGCCAGCAGCCCCCCAGGGACTAGCACAGATACGCAGTATTTT. Translation: CASSPPGTSTDTQYF. The chain is built from TRBV13 and TRBJ2-3; the D gene is possibly TRBD2 (6 bases). V was shortened by 5 bases and J by 0 bases, with 12 bases between the two germline ends. This CDR3 is 15 amino acids long. CDR1 and CDR2 (germline): PRHDT, FYEKMQ (reference sequence). The entire variable domain, with the rest obtained from reference TRBV13 and TRBJ2-3, is as follows: AAGVIQSPRHLIKEKRETATLKCYPIPRHDTVYWYQQGPGQDPQFLISFYEKMQSDKGSIPDRFSAQQFSDYHSELNMSSLELGDSALYFCASSPPGTSTDTQYFGPGTRLTVL.

The chain is built from TRBV29-1 and TRBJ2-3, with 10 bases matching TRBD1. The CDR3 totals 16 residues. Unmatched junction bases numbered 12, after V lost 4 bases and J lost 5 bases. Germline-derived CDR1 and CDR2 are SQVTM and ANQGSEA. For the CDR3, the DNA is TGCAGCGTTGGGCCCCCGGGACAGGGGCCGGAAGATACGCAGTATTTT. Encoded protein: CSVGPPGQGPEDTQYF.

The V gene is TRBV27, the J gene TRBJ2-1, with unresolved D. This CDR3 is 14 amino acids long. Deletions cut 2 bases from V and 6 bases from J, with 11 bases between. CDR1 and CDR2 (germline): MNHEY, SMNVEV (reference sequence). Written as DNA, the CDR3 is TGTGCCAGCAGTTTAGGAATAGCCTCCAATGAGCAGTTCTTC. This translates into CASSLGIASNEQFF.

The V gene is TRBV27, the J gene TRBJ2-3; 14 nucleotides align to TRBD2. The CDR3 is 19 amino acids. V shed 10 bases and J 4 bases; nucleotides not matched to a gene: 19. Germline values: CDR1 MNHEY, CDR2 SMNVEV (reference sequence). The CDR3 spells CATRPGRVTSGRAADTQYF. As DNA, the CDR3 is TGTGCCACGAGACCGGGACGGGTGACTAGCGGGAGGGCCGCAGATACGCAGTATTTT.

This clone occurred a few times. The chain recombines TRBV20-1 with TRBJ1-2, with D unclear. Germline V gene data show CDR1 as DFQATT and CDR2 as SNEGSKA (reference sequence). Trimming removed 0 bases from V and 7 bases from J, with 6 bases in between. The length of the CDR3 is 11 residues. The CDR3 DNA sequence: TGCAGTGCTAGAGAGCTTGGTGGCTACACCTTC. Its translation is CSARELGGYTF.

The chain carries TRBV6-6 and TRBJ1-4, with D unresolved. The germline gives CDR1 MNHNY, CDR2 SVGAGI (reference sequence). This CDR3 contains 13 residues. Trimming pared 8 bases from V and 8 bases from J, leaving 15 bases between. DNA for the CDR3: TGTGCCAGCCGTGACCAGGATCACGAAAAACTGTTTTTT. It is translated as CASRDQDHEKLFF.

J is TRBJ2-5 and V is TRBV27, with D unresolved. The CDR3 loop spans 14 amino acids. The germline V gene has CDR1 MNHEY and CDR2 SMNVEV (reference sequence). V lost 5 bases to trimming and J lost 4 bases, with 14 bases between them. Here the CDR3 reads CASSMIQPGETQYF. CDR3 bases: TGTGCCAGCAGTATGATCCAGCCCGGAGAGACCCAGTACTTC.

The chain carries TRBV18 and TRBJ2-7, with TRBD2 matching over 9 bases. CDR1 and CDR2 from the germline V gene are KGHSH and LQKENI. This CDR3 has 14 residues. J lost 4 bases, V lost 2 bases, and 3 bases had no gene match. The CDR3 reads CASSPSGRPYEQYF. The CDR3 nucleotides read TGTGCCAGCTCACCAAGCGGGAGGCCTTACGAGCAGTACTTC.

The rearrangement links TRBV5-6 to TRBJ2-1; D uncertain. This CDR3 is 12 amino acids long. With 2 bases removed from V and 7 bases from J, the gap between germline ends came to 7 bases. Germline V gene data show CDR1 as SGHDT and CDR2 as YYEEEE. CDR3 residues: CASSLLRNEQFF. The CDR3 DNA is TGTGCCAGCAGCTTACTCAGGAATGAGCAGTTCTTC.

V usage is TRBV10-3 and J usage is TRBJ2-2; 7 positions agree with TRBD2. The germline V gene has CDR1 ENHRY and CDR2 SYGVKD. The CDR3 totals 16 residues. Trimming cost V 0 bases and J 1 base; bases outside gene matches: 2. CDR3 residues: CAISESAGENTGELFF. Here the CDR3 DNA reads TGTGCCATCAGTGAGTCGGCGGGAGAGAACACCGGGGAGCTGTTTTTT.

The genes are TRBV7-9 and TRBJ1-5; D is perhaps TRBD1 (5 bases). The V and J ends lost 5 bases and 0 bases respectively, with 8 bases between them. The CDR3 loop spans 14 amino acids. The germline CDR1 and CDR2 sequences are SEHNR and FQNEAQ (reference sequence). CDR3 nucleotides: TGTGCCAGCAGCCCGGACATTAGCAATCAGCCCCAGCATTTT. The encoded protein is CASSPDISNQPQHF.

J is TRBJ2-7 and V is TRBV6-5; 8 positions match TRBD1. Germline-derived CDR1 and CDR2 are MNHEY and SVGAGI. The CDR3 runs 15 residues. Losses at the gene ends were 5 bases for V and 3 bases for J; bases not matched to a gene: 9. CDR3 region: CASSGPGTGLYEQYF. The CDR3 coding sequence is TGTGCCAGCAGTGGACCCGGGACAGGACTCTACGAGCAGTACTTC.

This chain links TRBV28 with TRBJ1-5, with D maybe TRBD1 (6 bases). V lost 6 bases and J lost 2, with 20 bases in between. Germline values: CDR1 MDHEN, CDR2 SYDVKM. The CDR3 is 17 amino acids. CDR3 amino acids: CASSSDRDLSRNQPQHF. CDR3 sequence (DNA): TGTGCCAGCAGCTCGGACAGAGACCTCTCACGCAATCAGCCCCAGCATTTT.

The genes are TRBV28 and TRBJ2-7; D call uncertain. The CDR3 is 13 residues long. V lost 5 bases, J lost 4 bases, and 12 bases lay in between. The germline V gene encodes CDR1 MDHEN and CDR2 SYDVKM. As DNA, the CDR3 is TGTGCCAGCAGTGGCCCCCCTCGATACGAGCAGTACTTC. The encoded protein is CASSGPPRYEQYF.

The chain joins TRBV7-9 to TRBJ1-1, with 9 bases matching TRBD1. This CDR3 region has 18 residues. CDR1 is SEHNR, CDR2 FQNEAQ, per germline (reference sequence). With V trimmed by 0 bases and J by 6 bases, 14 bases remained unmatched. Here the CDR3 reads CASSLAIKAGQGDPEAFF. The DNA for the CDR3 is TGTGCCAGCAGCTTAGCGATTAAAGCGGGACAGGGCGACCCTGAAGCTTTCTTT.

The chain recombines TRBV27 with TRBJ1-2, with 11 bases that match TRBD1. This CDR3 spans 13 amino acids. V lost 5 bases to trimming and J lost 8 bases; unmatched junction nucleotides: 4. Germline assignment: CDR1 MNHEY and CDR2 SMNVEV (reference sequence). CDR3 in DNA: TGTGCCAGCAGTACCGGACAGGGGGCGGGCTACACCTTC. This encodes CASSTGQGAGYTF.

The V gene is TRBV4-2, the J gene TRBJ1-1, with D unclear. The CDR3 consists of 13 residues. Trimming left V 5 bases short and J 5 bases short, with 12 bases between. CDR1 and CDR2 from the germline V gene are LGHNA and YNFKEQ. The CDR3 nucleotides are TGTGCCAGCAGCTTGGGTCAGCTGACTGAAGCTTTCTTT. Translating gives CASSLGQLTEAFF.

The V call is TRBV15, the J call TRBJ2-7; D may be TRBD1 (5 bases). This CDR3 contains 13 residues. Between the trimmed V and J ends, which lost 0 bases and 4 bases, there was a span of 7 bases. The germline V gene encodes CDR1 LNHNV and CDR2 YYDKDF (reference sequence). The CDR3 DNA sequence: TGTGCCACCAGCAGAGATAAGGGGTACGAGCAGTACTTC. Translating it yields CATSRDKGYEQYF.

The genes are TRBV27 and TRBJ1-5, with 7 bases fitting TRBD1. CDR1 is MNHEY and CDR2 is SMNVEV in the germline V gene (reference sequence). J gave up 3 bases and V 7 bases, and 12 bases lay outside the gene matches. CDR3 size: 16 residues. The CDR3 loop is CASTPTGHGINQPQHF. The CDR3 DNA sequence: TGTGCCAGCACCCCGACAGGGCACGGGATCAATCAGCCCCAGCATTTT.

This sequence joins TRBV27 and TRBJ2-3; the match to TRBD2 covers 7 bases. The CDR3 totals 17 residues. Trimming took 3 bases from V and 0 from J; bases not matched to a gene: 9. Germline V lookup: CDR1 MNHEY, CDR2 SMNVEV (reference sequence). The CDR3 region has the DNA TGTGCCAGCAGTTTGCCCCGGCGGGACTATAGCACAGATACGCAGTATTTT. Its translation is CASSLPRRDYSTDTQYF.

This clone showed up just once. The chain recombines TRBV6-1 with TRBJ2-1, with TRBD2 as a possible D gene (6 bases). Germline loops: CDR1 MNHNS, CDR2 SASEGT. Trimming left V 7 bases short and J 13 bases short, with 14 bases between. The CDR3 is 11 amino acids. CDR3 in amino acids: CASTRGSEQFF. CDR3 nucleotide sequence: TGTGCCAGCACGCGGGGTAGCGAACAGTTCTTC.

The J gene is TRBJ1-5, the V gene TRBV4-3, with D unresolved. The V end lost 0 bases, the J end lost 5 bases, and 11 bases lay between the germline ends. CDR1 LGHNA and CDR2 YSLEER come from the germline V gene. This CDR3 has 15 amino acids. CDR3 protein: CASSQDSSGDQPQHF. As DNA, the CDR3 is TGCGCCAGCAGCCAAGATAGTAGCGGAGATCAGCCCCAGCATTTT.

CDR3 region: CAWSVTGYEQYF. In DNA, the CDR3 is TGTGCCTGGAGTGTGACAGGGTACGAGCAGTACTTC. The chain uses TRBV30 and TRBJ2-7, with TRBD1 identical over 7 bases. V lost 0 bases, J lost 4 bases, and 0 bases stayed unmatched. Germline values: CDR1 GTSNPN, CDR2 SVGIG (reference sequence). The CDR3 consists of 12 residues.

This chain joins TRBV30 and TRBJ1-1, with 7 positions matching TRBD1. Per germline, CDR1 GTSNPN and CDR2 SVGIG (reference sequence). CDR3 length: 13 residues. The V segment lost 5 bases and the J segment 0 bases; nucleotides outside the gene matches: 3. CDR3 sequence (DNA): TGTGCCTGGGACAGGGCCATGAACACTGAAGCTTTCTTT. Encoded protein: CAWDRAMNTEAFF. The full variable domain, its missing parts supplied by reference TRBV30 and TRBJ1-1, is SQTIHQWPATLVQPVGSPLSLECTVEGTSNPNLYWYRQAAGRGLQLLFYSVGIGQISSEVPQNLSASRPQDRQFILSSKKLLLSDSGFYLCAWDRAMNTEAFFGQGTRLTVV.

This clone was seen a single time. V usage is TRBV6-4 and J usage is TRBJ2-1; tentative D call: TRBD2 (5 bases). CDR1 and CDR2 from the germline V gene are MRHNA and SNTAGT. The CDR3 consists of 12 residues. V lost 0 bases and J lost 8, with 5 bases in between. The CDR3 region is CASSDSRDEQFF. The CDR3 coding sequence is TGTGCCAGCAGTGACTCGAGGGATGAGCAGTTCTTC.

The chain is built from TRBV7-2 and TRBJ2-5; TRBD2 aligns across 9 bases. The J call may be wrong; the DNA end is better matched by TRBJ2-7. The germline V gene has CDR1 SGHTA and CDR2 FQGNSA. This CDR3 has 17 amino acids. CDR3 nucleotides: TGTGCCAGCAGCTTGGGTTTCGAGCGGGAGGACCACTACGAGCAGTACTTC. Translated: CASSLGFEREDHYEQYF.

About this clone itself: A far more abundant clone sits one base away, making this likely a read error. This specimen includes other DNA sequences encoding the same CDR3. This sequence joins TRBV25-1 and TRBJ2-7; 10 bases line up with TRBD1. The CDR3 contains 14 residues. Germline V gene data show CDR1 as MGHDK and CDR2 as SYGVNS. J was trimmed by 2 bases and V by 6 bases; bases with no gene match: 4. This CDR3 is CASSPGTGAYEQYF. The CDR3 nucleotides read TGTGCCAGCAGCCCCGGGACAGGGGCCTACGAGCAGTACTTC.

V and J are TRBV2 and TRBJ1-5; weak D call: TRBD1 (5 bases). CDR3 length equals 13 residues. Germline assignment: CDR1 SNHLY and CDR2 FYNNEI. Trimming shortened V by 6 bases and J by 4 bases, and 10 bases separated the two germline ends. CDR3 in DNA: TGTGCCAGCAGCGACAGACTTAATCAGCCCCAGCATTTT. It specifies CASSDRLNQPQHF.

The chain is built from TRBV5-4 and TRBJ2-2; 8 bases map to TRBD2. With V trimmed by 4 bases and J by 7 bases, 15 bases remained unmatched. The CDR3 is 17 amino acids. Germline V gene lookup returns CDR1 SGHNT and CDR2 YYREEE (reference sequence). DNA for the CDR3: TGTGCCAGCAGCCCAGAGTTGAGCGGGAGTGGTAACGGGGAGCTGTTTTTT. Amino acids: CASSPELSGSGNGELFF.